This T cell receptor (beta chain) was identified in a study of radiation and T cells in renal cell carcinoma. Indicated time point: blood 4 weeks post-SBRT, at nephrectomy. Treatment denoted: 15 Gy SBRT to primary tumor, nephrectomy 4 weeks later. Nephrectomy followed 15 Gy stereotactic body radiation by 4 weeks. Germline V gene lookup returns CDR1 SGHTA and CDR2 FQGNSA. The V end was cut by 3 bases, the J end by 5 bases, with 10 bases between. The CDR3 totals 13 residues. The protocol was immunoSEQ multiplex PCR, while the TCRdb copy is restricted to in-frame clones and leaves out a portion. The sample holds over 120,000 clones, 70% to 90% seen once.

The V and J genes are TRBV7-2 and TRBJ2-5; no firm D call. The sequences come from blood, collected from a patient whose treatment included radiotherapy and nephrectomy. This TCR came from a woman between 50 and 59 years old with renal cell carcinoma. The DNA of the CDR3 is TGTGCCAGCAGCTTTCTCGGGTTGGAGACCCAGTACTTC. Translating gives CASSFLGLETQYF.